This passage covers 19 T cell receptor beta chains from one sample sequenced in a study of shared clonotypes between healthy human individuals. Using immunoSEQ multiplex PCR, the repertoire was profiled, and TCRdb retains in-frame clones only, with some absent. The table includes some 470,000 clones, 76% detected once. Material: PBMCs. These receptor sequences come from a woman in her 40s in good health. Some clones in this sample may be carry-over from other donors' samples.

For this clone: A far larger clone differs by one base, so this is likely a read error. The gene calls are TRBV7-8 and TRBJ2-5, with 9 bases that match TRBD2. Germline V gene data show CDR1 as SGHVS and CDR2 as FQNEAQ. This CDR3 is built from 14 residues. The CDR3 reads CASSPVAGVEAQYF. CDR3 DNA: TGTGCCAGCAGCCCAGTAGCGGGAGTAGAGGCCCAGTACTTC.

This clone was counted only a few times. The chain has TRBV19 and TRBJ2-7, with TRBD2 matching 10 bases. The length of the CDR3 is 14 residues. The junction had 9 bases not matched to a gene; V was cut back by 7 bases and J by 6 bases. Germline V CDR1 and CDR2: LNHDA, SQIVND (reference sequence). The CDR3 is CASTTGTSAGEQYF. CDR3 coding DNA: TGTGCCAGTACTACCGGGACTAGCGCGGGCGAGCAGTACTTC.

V usage is TRBV5-1 and J usage is TRBJ2-3; TRBD1 aligns across 10 bases. The length of the CDR3 is 16 residues. Trimming took 4 bases from V and 1 from J; bases not matched to a gene: 6. Germline V gives CDR1 SGHRS, CDR2 YFSETQ. CDR3 region: CASSPEGQGRTDTQYF. The CDR3 bases are TGCGCCAGCAGCCCGGAGGGACAGGGGCGCACAGATACGCAGTATTTT.

In its sample, this clone was seen once. CDR3 residues: CAISESGLENQPQHF. The CDR3 region has the DNA TGTGCCATCAGTGAGTCAGGGTTGGAGAATCAGCCCCAGCATTTT. The chain joins TRBV10-3 to TRBJ1-5; D unclear. Deletions cut 0 bases from V and 4 bases from J, with 10 bases between. The CDR3 runs to 15 residues. CDR1 is ENHRY, CDR2 SYGVKD, per germline.

The genes are TRBV5-1 and TRBJ2-5; TRBD2 matches 7 bases. Trimming took 4 bases from V and 6 from J; bases not matched to a gene: 3. The germline CDR1 and CDR2 sequences are SGHRS and YFSETQ. The CDR3 length is 12 residues. CDR3 residues: CASSAGVQTQYF. The CDR3 bases are TGCGCCAGCAGCGCGGGAGTGCAGACCCAGTACTTC.

This rearrangement joins TRBV7-9 to TRBJ2-2, with 7 positions matching TRBD2. Germline CDR1 and CDR2: SEHNR and FQNEAQ (reference sequence). V shed 5 bases, J shed 1 base, and the junction held 4 bases outside the gene matches. The CDR3 is made up of 15 amino acids. Written as DNA, the CDR3 is TGTGCCAGCAGCCGGGCTAGCGGGAACACCGGGGAGCTGTTTTTT. Its protein is CASSRASGNTGELFF.

The chain combines TRBV7-2 with TRBJ2-1; 10 bases match TRBD2. The CDR3 consists of 15 residues. Germline CDR1 is SGHTA and CDR2 is FQGNSA. The V and J ends lost 5 bases and 4 bases, in that order; junction bases with no gene match: 5. The CDR3 loop reads CASSRLAGAYNEQFF. CDR3 bases: TGTGCCAGCAGCCGCCTAGCGGGAGCTTACAATGAGCAGTTCTTC.

The gene calls are TRBV7-2 and TRBJ2-3; D gene unclear. Looked up from germline, CDR1 is SGHTA and CDR2 is FQGNSA. The CDR3 loop spans 13 amino acids. V shed 1 base and J shed 1 base, with 3 bases lying between them. The CDR3: CASSLGRTDTQYF. The CDR3 DNA reads TGTGCCAGCAGCTTAGGGCGCACAGATACGCAGTATTTT. The full variable domain, completed using reference TRBV7-2 and TRBJ2-3, is GAGVSQSPSNKVTEKGKDVELRCDPISGHTALYWYRQSLGQGLEFLIYFQGNSAPDKSGLPSDRFSAERTGGSVSTLTIQRTQQEDSAVYLCASSLGRTDTQYFGPGTRLTVL.

V and J are TRBV18 and TRBJ2-5; D ambiguous. The CDR3 loop spans 15 amino acids. CDR1 and CDR2 from the germline V gene are KGHSH and LQKENI. V gave up 6 bases and J gave up 1 base, with 15 bases separating them. CDR3 region: CASSPTSIGQETQYF. The CDR3 DNA sequence: TGTGCCAGCTCCCCCACCAGTATTGGCCAAGAGACCCAGTACTTC.

This clone occurred once. The V gene is TRBV7-3, the J gene TRBJ1-2; unclear D gene. This CDR3 comprises 16 residues. The germline gives CDR1 SGHTA, CDR2 FQGTGA. Trimming removed 5 bases from V and 0 bases from J, with 16 bases in between. CDR3 coding DNA: TGTGCCAGCAGCACCCGGGGAGGTGGGGCTAACTATGGCTACACCTTC. It specifies CASSTRGGGANYGYTF. The variable domain in full, completed from reference TRBV7-3 and TRBJ1-2, reads GAGVSQTPSNKVTEKGKYVELRCDPISGHTALYWYRQSLGQGPEFLIYFQGTGAADDSGLPNDRFFAVRPEGSVSTLKIQRTERGDSAVYLCASSTRGGGANYGYTFGSGTRLTVV.

There are many counts of this clone. The rearrangement uses TRBV29-1 and TRBJ2-1; TRBD1 agrees at 8 bases. The junction had 4 bases not matched to a gene; V was cut back by 5 bases and J by 7 bases. The CDR3 totals 12 residues. Germline values: CDR1 SQVTM, CDR2 ANQGSEA. In nucleotides, the CDR3 is TGCAGCGTTCAGGGGGCTGGAAATGAGCAGTTCTTC. Protein sequence: CSVQGAGNEQFF.

This rearrangement joins TRBV28 to TRBJ2-5, with 7 bases matching TRBD1. Germline trimming cut 7 bases from V and 1 base from J; bases unmatched to any gene: 9. The germline V gene encodes CDR1 MDHEN and CDR2 SYDVKM. The CDR3 consists of 15 residues. For the CDR3, the DNA is TGTGCCAGCACCCCGACAGGGCCCTTCCAAGAGACCCAGTACTTC. Protein sequence: CASTPTGPFQETQYF.

This clone was detected only once. J is TRBJ2-2 and V is TRBV27; 12 bases match TRBD2. Germline CDR1 MNHEY, CDR2 SMNVEV (reference sequence). Germline trimming cut 6 bases from V and 2 bases from J; bases unmatched to any gene: 7. The CDR3 extends over 17 amino acids. The CDR3 DNA reads TGTGCCAGCAGGTGGCTAGCGGGAGGGCCTAACACCGGGGAGCTGTTTTTT. This translates into CASRWLAGGPNTGELFF.

The CDR3 sequence: CAWSRQAGGWDEQFF. DNA for the CDR3: TGTGCCTGGAGCAGACAAGCGGGAGGGTGGGATGAGCAGTTCTTC. The chain employs TRBV30 and TRBJ2-1; 10 positions agree with TRBD2. Germline values: CDR1 GTSNPN, CDR2 SVGIG (reference sequence). There are 15 residues in the CDR3. Losses at the gene ends were 3 bases for V and 8 bases for J; bases not matched to a gene: 10. Full variable domain (rest looked up from reference TRBV30 and TRBJ2-1): SQTIHQWPATLVQPVGSPLSLECTVEGTSNPNLYWYRQAAGRGLQLLFYSVGIGQISSEVPQNLSASRPQDRQFILSSKKLLLSDSGFYLCAWSRQAGGWDEQFFGPGTRLTVL.

V is TRBV7-3 and J is TRBJ1-1; TRBD1 matches at 8 bases. Per the germline V gene, CDR1 is SGHTA and CDR2 is FQGTGA. The ends lost 5 bases at V and 4 bases at J; junction bases unmatched: 3. This CDR3 is built from 13 residues. The CDR3 sequence is CASSSGQGTEAFF. The CDR3 region has the DNA TGTGCCAGCAGCAGCGGACAGGGCACTGAAGCTTTCTTT.

V is TRBV6-6 and J is TRBJ2-2; 7 positions match TRBD1. Unmatched junction bases numbered 6, after V lost 6 bases and J lost 8 bases. Germline V gene sequence: CDR1 MNHNY, CDR2 SVGAGI (reference sequence). The CDR3 loop spans 13 amino acids. CDR3 loop: CASSAQGWGELFF. The DNA of the CDR3 is TGTGCCAGCAGCGCACAGGGGTGGGGGGAGCTGTTTTTT.

To note about this clone: Other nucleotide sequences from this sample produce the same CDR3. The chain recombines TRBV7-8 with TRBJ2-1; D possibly corresponds to TRBD2 (6 bases). Germline values: CDR1 SGHVS, CDR2 FQNEAQ. The germline V and J ends were trimmed by 1 base and 1 base, with 8 bases remaining between them. The CDR3 is made up of 15 amino acids. CDR3 amino acids: CASSLDGGSYNEQFF. CDR3 nucleotides: TGTGCCAGCAGCTTAGATGGGGGGTCCTACAATGAGCAGTTCTTC. The full variable domain, its missing parts supplied by reference TRBV7-8 and TRBJ2-1, is GAGVSQSPRYKVAKRGQDVALRCDPISGHVSLFWYQQALGQGPEFLTYFQNEAQLDKSGLPSDRFFAERPEGSVSTLKIQRTQQEDSAVYLCASSLDGGSYNEQFFGPGTRLTVL.

The J gene is TRBJ2-3, the V gene TRBV7-9; D ambiguous. The CDR3 contains 14 residues. The V gene lost 3 bases and the J gene lost 6 bases, with 13 bases spanning the gap. Germline lookup yields CDR1 SEHNR and CDR2 FQNEAQ (reference sequence). The CDR3 is CASSLDGRPDTQYF. CDR3 in DNA: TGTGCCAGCAGCTTGGACGGACGGCCGGATACGCAGTATTTT.

The CDR3 region has the DNA TGTGCCAGCAGCCAAACCATCATAGCGGTTCAAGAGACCCAGTACTTC. Translating gives CASSQTIIAVQETQYF. The J gene is TRBJ2-5, the V gene TRBV11-2; TRBD2 might be the D (6 bases). This CDR3 contains 16 residues. Germline CDR1 reads SGHAT; CDR2 reads FQNNGV. V lost 5 bases to trimming and J lost 2 bases, with 18 bases between them. Filled out from reference TRBV11-2 and TRBJ2-5, the complete variable domain reads EAGVAQSPRYKIIEKRQSVAFWCNPISGHATLYWYQQILGQGPKLLIQFQNNGVVDDSQLPKDRFSAERLKGVDSTLKIQPAKLEDSAVYLCASSQTIIAVQETQYFGPGTRLLVL.